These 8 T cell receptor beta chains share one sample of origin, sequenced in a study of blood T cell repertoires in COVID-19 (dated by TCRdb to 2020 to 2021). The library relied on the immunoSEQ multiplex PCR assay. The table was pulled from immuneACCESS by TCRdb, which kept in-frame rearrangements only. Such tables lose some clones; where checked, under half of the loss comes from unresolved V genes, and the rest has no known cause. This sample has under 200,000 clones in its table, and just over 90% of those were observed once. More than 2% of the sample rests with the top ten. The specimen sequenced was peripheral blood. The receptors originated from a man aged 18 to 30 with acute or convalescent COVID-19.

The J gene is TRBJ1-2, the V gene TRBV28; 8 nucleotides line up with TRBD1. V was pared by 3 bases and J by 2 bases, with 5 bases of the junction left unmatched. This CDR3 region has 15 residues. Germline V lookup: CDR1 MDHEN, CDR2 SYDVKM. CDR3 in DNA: TGTGCCAGCAGTTTGACAGGGGTTAAAAACTATGGCTACACCTTC. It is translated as CASSLTGVKNYGYTF.

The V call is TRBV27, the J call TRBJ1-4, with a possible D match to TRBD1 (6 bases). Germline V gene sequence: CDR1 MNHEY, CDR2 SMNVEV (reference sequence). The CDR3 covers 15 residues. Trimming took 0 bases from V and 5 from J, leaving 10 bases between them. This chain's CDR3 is CASSLSWGGNEKLFF. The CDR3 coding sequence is TGTGCCAGCAGTTTATCTTGGGGGGGCAATGAAAAACTGTTTTTT.

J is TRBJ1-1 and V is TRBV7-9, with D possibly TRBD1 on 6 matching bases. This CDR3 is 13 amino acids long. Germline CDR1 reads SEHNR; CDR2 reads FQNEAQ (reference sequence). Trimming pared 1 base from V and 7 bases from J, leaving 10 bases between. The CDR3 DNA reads TGTGCCAGCAGCTTAGGACAGGAGGATGAAGCTTTCTTT. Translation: CASSLGQEDEAFF. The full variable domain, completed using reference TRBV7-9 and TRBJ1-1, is DTGVSQNPRHKITKRGQNVTFRCDPISEHNRLYWYRQTLGQGPEFLTYFQNEAQLEKSRLLSDRFSAERPKGSFSTLEIQRTEQGDSAMYLCASSLGQEDEAFFGQGTRLTVV.

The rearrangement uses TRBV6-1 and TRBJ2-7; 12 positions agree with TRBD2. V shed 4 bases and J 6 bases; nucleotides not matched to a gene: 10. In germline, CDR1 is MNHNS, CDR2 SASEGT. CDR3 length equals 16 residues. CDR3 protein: CASSGLAGVRAGEQYF. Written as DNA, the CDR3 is TGTGCCAGCAGTGGACTAGCGGGAGTCCGGGCTGGCGAGCAGTACTTC.

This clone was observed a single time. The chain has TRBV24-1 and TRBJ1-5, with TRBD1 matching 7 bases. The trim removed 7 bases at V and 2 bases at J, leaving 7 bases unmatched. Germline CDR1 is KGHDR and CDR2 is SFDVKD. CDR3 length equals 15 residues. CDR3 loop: CATRLRGLGNQPQHF. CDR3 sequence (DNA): TGTGCCACCAGGCTTAGGGGGCTCGGCAATCAGCCCCAGCATTTT.

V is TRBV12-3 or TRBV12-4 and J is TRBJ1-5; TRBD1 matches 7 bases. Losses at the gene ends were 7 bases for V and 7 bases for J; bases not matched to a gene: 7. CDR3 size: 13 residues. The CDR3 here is CASTRGSSQPQHF. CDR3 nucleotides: TGTGCCAGCACCAGGGGGTCGAGCCAGCCCCAGCATTTT.

The CDR3 spells CASSLTSGGYNEQFF. The CDR3 coding sequence is TGTGCCAGCAGCTTGACTAGCGGGGGATACAATGAGCAGTTCTTC. The rearrangement uses TRBV7-8 and TRBJ2-1; 12 bases are a match to TRBD2. Germline CDR1 reads SGHVS; CDR2 reads FQNEAQ. The CDR3 contains 15 residues. The V and J ends lost 3 bases and 4 bases, in that order; junction bases with no gene match: 1.

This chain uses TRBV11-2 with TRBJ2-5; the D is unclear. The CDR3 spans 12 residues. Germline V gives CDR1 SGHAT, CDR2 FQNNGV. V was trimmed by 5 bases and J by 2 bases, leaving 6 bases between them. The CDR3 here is CASSLLQETQYF. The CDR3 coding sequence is TGTGCCAGCAGCCTCTTACAAGAGACCCAGTACTTC.